The 3 T cell receptor beta chains presented below share a single source sample, sequenced in a study of beta chain features in type 1 diabetes. TCRB transcripts that were expressed got sequenced, as all of the isolated RNA had been reverse transcribed. Method: immunoSEQ multiplex PCR; TCRdb's copy keeps in-frame clones and lacks some. The sample consists of hundreds of thousands of clones, roughly an eighth of them appearing once. These receptors lack a known antigen. Study observations and caveats: Within each of all four CD4+ subsets, Type 1 diabetes patients had TCRB CDR3s that were moderately but significantly shorter.

Sequenced input: naive CD4+ T cells from blood. These receptors originate from a man between 18 and 29 years old with type 1 diabetes.

The chain links TRBV18 to TRBJ2-7, with D perhaps TRBD1 (5 bases). CDR1 and CDR2 from the germline V gene are KGHSH and LQKENI. The CDR3 extends over 16 amino acids. The germline V and J ends were trimmed by 1 base and 3 bases, with 16 bases remaining between them. Here the CDR3 DNA reads TGTGCCAGCTCACCACGGGCAGGGCCAGATGTCTACGAGCAGTACTTC. The encoded protein is CASSPRAGPDVYEQYF.

The chain uses TRBV2 and TRBJ1-5, with 8 nucleotides matching TRBD1. The J segment lost 6 bases and the V segment lost 3 bases, leaving 4 bases of the junction unmatched. This CDR3 is built from 14 residues. Germline V gene sequence: CDR1 SNHLY, CDR2 FYNNEI. CDR3 loop: CASSEQGAFQPQHF. The CDR3 DNA sequence: TGTGCCAGCAGTGAGCAGGGGGCCTTTCAGCCCCAGCATTTT.

The sample holds a few counts of this clone. The J gene is TRBJ1-6, the V gene TRBV5-1; D unresolved. This CDR3 comprises 17 residues. The germline CDR1 and CDR2 sequences are SGHRS and YFSETQ. Trimming shortened V by 0 bases and J by 0 bases, and 10 bases separated the two germline ends. The CDR3 nucleotides are TGCGCCAGCAGCTTGGAGCCAAGAAGCTCCTATAATTCACCCCTCCACTTT. It is translated as CASSLEPRSSYNSPLHF.